Given below is one T cell receptor beta chain in context. These data originate in a study of blood T cell repertoires in COVID-19. Germline trimming cut 3 bases from V and 2 bases from J; bases unmatched to any gene: 3. The CDR3 has 15 amino acids. The V gene's germline CDR1 is SGHTA and CDR2 FQGTGA. Profiled with immunoSEQ multiplex PCR; TCRdb holds only in-frame clones, not every one. The table includes fewer than 250,000 clones, around 82% detected once. Sample: PBMCs or T cells enriched from blood (not recorded which). The sequence came from a woman between 40 and 55 years old who had been exposed to COVID-19. V usage is TRBV7-3 and J usage is TRBJ2-2; TRBD2 aligns across 7 bases. CDR3 sequence: CASSFGLVNTGELFF. In nucleotides, the CDR3 is TGTGCCAGCAGCTTTGGACTAGTCAACACCGGGGAGCTGTTTTTT.